What follows are 20 T cell receptor beta chains derived from one specimen sequenced in a study of cytomegalovirus exposure and HLA in healthy donors. The PCR was carried out with 60 Vbeta primers and 13 Jbeta primers. Clones were sequenced by immunoSEQ multiplex PCR, and TCRdb holds only the in-frame ones, with some missing. The data show about 40,000 clones, around three fifths seen once. Sequences were obtained from PBMCs. Receptors originate from a man aged 50-59 years in good health and CMV-seropositive.

The J gene is TRBJ2-7, the V gene TRBV6-1; 11 bases map to TRBD1. Germline assignment: CDR1 MNHNS and CDR2 SASEGT. Losses at the gene ends were 0 bases for V and 4 bases for J; bases not matched to a gene: 5. The CDR3 extends over 16 amino acids. The CDR3 region is CASSEAGTGGLYEQYF. As DNA, the CDR3 is TGTGCCAGCAGTGAAGCCGGGACAGGGGGGCTGTACGAGCAGTACTTC.

The chain combines TRBV10-2 with TRBJ2-7; 8 bases fit TRBD1. Germline assignment: CDR1 WSHSY and CDR2 SAAADI. Trimming at V came to 6 bases and at J to 3 bases, leaving 7 bases not matched to a gene. This CDR3 has 14 residues. In nucleotides, the CDR3 is TGCGCCAGCAGGACAGGGGTTCGGAACTACGAGCAGTACTTC. Translation: CASRTGVRNYEQYF.

This clone has only one observation. The chain joins TRBV27 to TRBJ2-5, with D maybe TRBD2 (5 bases). Near its end, the DNA agrees better with TRBJ2-7, so the J call may be wrong. The CDR3 loop spans 13 amino acids. In germline, CDR1 is MNHEY, CDR2 SMNVEV (reference sequence). In nucleotides, the CDR3 is TGTGCCAGCAGTTTAGGCTGGACTTACGAGCAGTACTTC. Amino acids: CASSLGWTYEQYF.

This chain uses TRBV20-1 with TRBJ1-2; D gene uncertain. V was trimmed by 4 bases and J by 8 bases, leaving 11 bases between them. This CDR3 is 11 amino acids long. In germline, CDR1 is DFQATT, CDR2 SNEGSKA (reference sequence). CDR3 in DNA: TGCAGTGCTACAGATCTTCTCGGCTACACCTTC. Translating it yields CSATDLLGYTF.

The V gene is TRBV7-2, the J gene TRBJ2-7; 8 bases map to TRBD2. Germline lookup yields CDR1 SGHTA and CDR2 FQGNSA. V shed 5 bases, J shed 0 bases, and the junction held 9 bases outside the gene matches. The CDR3 is 16 residues long. The CDR3 spells CASSLDTSGSSYEQYF. In DNA form, the CDR3 reads TGTGCCAGCAGCCTCGACACTAGCGGAAGCTCCTACGAGCAGTACTTC.

The gene calls are TRBV15 and TRBJ2-5; D uncertain. Per germline, CDR1 LNHNV and CDR2 YYDKDF (reference sequence). The V end lost 0 bases, the J end lost 5 bases, and 7 bases lay between the germline ends. This CDR3 region has 13 residues. CDR3 amino acids: CATSRDPMETQYF. In nucleotides, the CDR3 is TGTGCCACCAGCAGAGATCCCATGGAGACCCAGTACTTC.

The chain employs TRBV5-4 and TRBJ2-7; TRBD1 is a possible D gene (7 bases). CDR1 is SGHNT and CDR2 is YYREEE in the germline V gene (reference sequence). The CDR3 covers 14 residues. V gave up 2 bases and J gave up 3 bases, with 12 bases separating them. The CDR3 DNA follows: TGTGCCAGCAGCTTAGGCGGGACAGTCTACGAGCAGTACTTC. Translating gives CASSLGGTVYEQYF. The variable domain in full, with the rest retrieved from reference TRBV5-4 and TRBJ2-7, is ETGVTQSPTHLIKTRGQQVTLRCSSQSGHNTVSWYQQALGQGPQFIFQYYREEENGRGNFPPRFSGLQFPNYSSELNVNALELDDSALYLCASSLGGTVYEQYFGPGTRLTVT.

The CDR3: CASSRGRVEGGDEQYF. The CDR3 nucleotides are TGTGCCAGCAGCAGGGGACGGGTTGAAGGGGGGGACGAGCAGTACTTC. The rearrangement joins TRBV5-4 to TRBJ2-7, with D possibly being TRBD2 (7 bases). V was cut by 4 bases and J by 5 bases, with 22 bases left in between. Germline V gene lookup returns CDR1 SGHNT and CDR2 YYREEE (reference sequence). The CDR3 consists of 16 residues.

As DNA, the CDR3 is TGTGCCAGCAGTTACGGGAGTCCCTCGAACACTGAAGCTTTCTTT. Protein: CASSYGSPSNTEAFF. V usage is TRBV6-5 and J usage is TRBJ1-1; D gene ambiguous. V lost 2 bases and J lost 1, with 11 bases in between. Germline assignment: CDR1 MNHEY and CDR2 SVGAGI. The CDR3 covers 15 residues.

There are a few counts of this clone. The rearrangement links TRBV6-5 to TRBJ2-1, with D perhaps TRBD2 (5 bases). The germline gives CDR1 MNHEY, CDR2 SVGAGI. This CDR3 contains 16 residues. V lost 0 bases and J 0 bases, leaving 9 bases between the germline ends. This chain's CDR3 is CASSYSSGSSYNEQFF. CDR3 DNA sequence: TGTGCCAGCAGTTACTCTTCGGGGAGCTCCTACAATGAGCAGTTCTTC.

This clone was detected once. The genes are TRBV6-7 and TRBJ2-7; TRBD1 might be the D (5 bases). TRBV6-7 is labeled an ORF, and its function is uncertain. CDR3 length: 14 amino acids. With 0 bases removed from V and 1 base from J, the gap between germline ends came to 7 bases. Written as DNA, the CDR3 is TGTGCCAGCAGTTACTCTCAGGGTTCCTACGAGCAGTACTTC. Residues: CASSYSQGSYEQYF.

The chain couples TRBV5-1 to TRBJ2-1, with D tentatively TRBD2 (7 bases). Trimming removed 4 bases from V and 6 bases from J, with 17 bases in between. This CDR3 region has 15 residues. CDR1 is SGHRS, CDR2 YFSETQ, per germline. The CDR3 reads CASSPRGGGFNEQFF. CDR3 sequence (DNA): TGCGCCAGCAGCCCCAGGGGCGGGGGATTCAATGAGCAGTTCTTC.

The V gene is TRBV7-3, the J gene TRBJ1-1; no clear D gene. The CDR3 has 14 residues. Looked up from germline, CDR1 is SGHTA and CDR2 is FQGTGA. V lost 1 base, J lost 7 bases, and 13 bases lay in between. For the CDR3, the DNA is TGTGCCAGCAGCTTAAGGGGAGGCTCGGGTGAAGCTTTCTTT. This codes for CASSLRGGSGEAFF.

The chain combines TRBV10-3 with TRBJ2-7; D ambiguous. Germline V CDR1 and CDR2: ENHRY, SYGVKD. With 7 bases removed from V and 8 bases from J, the gap between germline ends came to 15 bases. CDR3 size: 12 residues. DNA for the CDR3: TGTGCCATCAACAATAACGGCAGGCAGCAGTACTTC. Protein: CAINNNGRQQYF.

This rearrangement joins TRBV9 to TRBJ1-6, with 7 bases that match TRBD1. Trimming cost V 4 bases and J 9 bases; bases outside gene matches: 4. This CDR3 is 13 amino acids long. CDR1 is SGDLS, CDR2 YYNGEE, per germline. The CDR3 nucleotides read TGTGCCAGCAGCTACGACAGGGTTTCACCCCTCCACTTT. Translation gives CASSYDRVSPLHF.

The rearrangement joins TRBV19 to TRBJ1-3; D is uncertain. V was cut by 3 bases and J by 4 bases, with 4 bases left in between. In germline, CDR1 is LNHDA, CDR2 SQIVND (reference sequence). The CDR3 spans 12 residues. This CDR3 is CASSISGNTIYF. Written as DNA, the CDR3 is TGTGCCAGTAGTATCTCCGGAAACACCATATATTTT.

This clone is labeled as medium-sized. CDR3 DNA sequence: TGTGCCAGCAGCAACGGAGAGACCCAGTACTTC. It is translated as CASSNGETQYF. The J gene is TRBJ2-5, the V gene TRBV6-4; D is undetermined. The germline gives CDR1 MRHNA, CDR2 SNTAGT. V was shortened by 6 bases and J by 4 bases, with 6 bases between the two germline ends. This CDR3 is built from 11 residues.

This chain connects TRBV4-1 to TRBJ1-2; D gene unclear. V lost 0 bases, J lost 3 bases, and 11 bases lay in between. Germline lookup yields CDR1 MGHRA and CDR2 YSYEKL. This CDR3 contains 15 residues. The CDR3 reads CASSQEPQRDYGYTF. In DNA form, the CDR3 reads TGCGCCAGCAGCCAAGAACCACAACGTGACTATGGCTACACCTTC.

The chain has TRBV5-1 and TRBJ1-2; 8 bases map to TRBD1. CDR3 length: 13 residues. In germline, CDR1 is SGHRS, CDR2 YFSETQ. Trimming cost V 0 bases and J 13 bases; bases outside gene matches: 8. This chain's CDR3 is CASSLAGQEDLTF. The DNA for the CDR3 is TGCGCCAGCAGCTTGGCGGGACAGGAAGATCTCACCTTC.

The chain employs TRBV6-5 and TRBJ2-7, with D maybe TRBD2 (5 bases). CDR3 length equals 14 residues. Trimming removed 6 bases at V and 3 bases at J, with 15 bases between. CDR1 and CDR2 (germline): MNHEY, SVGAGI. For the CDR3, the DNA is TGTGCCAGCAGCGATGGACTCGTCAACTACGAGCAGTACTTC. This gives the protein CASSDGLVNYEQYF.